One sample yielded the 6 T cell receptor beta chains listed below, sequenced in a study of CD8 T cells in Susac syndrome. After extraction with the RNeasy kit, roughly 0.5 to 1 ug of the RNA was reverse transcribed using random hexamers. A single record per CDR3 protein comes from TCRdb applying MiXCR to the immunoSEQ multiplex PCR reads. The table has about 200,000 distinct CDR3 sequences, 95% seen once. Sample: CD4+ T cells from PBMCs. These receptors all come from a human donor with multiple sclerosis.

The V call is TRBV9, the J call TRBJ2-5, with 9 bases aligning to TRBD2. Trimming took 0 bases from V and 5 from J; bases not matched to a gene: 8. CDR3 length equals 16 residues. The V gene's germline CDR1 is SGDLS and CDR2 YYNGEE. The CDR3 sequence: CASSVGAAGGVETQYF. DNA for the CDR3: TGTGCCAGCAGCGTAGGGGCAGCGGGGGGAGTGGAGACCCAGTACTTC.

This chain uses TRBV6-2 or TRBV6-3 with TRBJ2-7; TRBD1 is a possible D gene (6 bases). Germline CDR1 and CDR2: MNHEY and SVGEGT. The CDR3 loop spans 12 amino acids. Trimming removed 8 bases from V and 3 bases from J, with 11 bases in between. The DNA of the CDR3 is TGTGCCAGCTCGGACAGCCTCTACGAGCAGTACTTC. It yields the protein CASSDSLYEQYF.

The V call is TRBV20-1, the J call TRBJ2-5; 7 nucleotides match TRBD1. Trimming removed 8 bases from V and 2 bases from J; junction bases left unmatched: 8. The CDR3 sequence is 13 residues long. Germline V gene lookup returns CDR1 DFQATT and CDR2 SNEGSKA (reference sequence). CDR3 coding DNA: TGCAGTCGACAGGGATTTAGGCAAGAGACCCAGTACTTC. This encodes CSRQGFRQETQYF.

The chain carries TRBV29-1 and TRBJ1-2; D unclear. V lost 3 bases, J lost 2 bases, and 10 bases lay in between. CDR1 SQVTM and CDR2 ANQGSEA come from the germline V gene. The CDR3 has 13 residues. The CDR3 DNA reads TGCAGCGTTGATCTCCACACCAACTATGGCTACACCTTC. It yields the protein CSVDLHTNYGYTF.

The rearrangement uses TRBV15 and TRBJ2-1; D gene ambiguous. Germline V gives CDR1 LNHNV, CDR2 YYDKDF (reference sequence). Trimming cost V 1 base and J 7 bases, with 17 bases left between them. The CDR3 has 16 residues. As DNA, the CDR3 is TGTGCCACCAGCAGAGTCCTATCGAATCCATCAAATGAGCAGTTCTTC. The encoded protein is CATSRVLSNPSNEQFF. Supplemented by reference TRBV15 and TRBJ2-1, the full variable domain reads DAMVIQNPRYQVTQFGKPVTLSCSQTLNHNVMYWYQQKSSQAPKLLFHYYDKDFNNEADTPDNFQSRRPNTSFCFLDIRSPGLGDTAMYLCATSRVLSNPSNEQFFGPGTRLTVL.

The rearrangement links TRBV30 to TRBJ2-5; 8 bases agree with TRBD2. V gave up 4 bases and J gave up 4 bases; unmatched junction bases: 5. The CDR3 is 13 amino acids. Germline V gene sequence: CDR1 GTSNPN, CDR2 SVGIG (reference sequence). Written as DNA, the CDR3 is TGTGCCTGGAAAGGAGCGGGGGTAGAGACCCAGTACTTC. Amino acid sequence: CAWKGAGVETQYF.